This T cell receptor (beta chain) was documented in a study of T cell responses to AZD1222 COVID-19 vaccine. Study-wide points: It should be noted that donors were predominantly white British and more often female, and clonal diversity was possibly underestimated. Unmutated variant regions are reportedly the target of nearly half of TCRs that are spike-specific.

This clone was found once. Antigen: not known. The assay was immunoSEQ multiplex PCR, and TCRdb's table has in-frame clones only and misses some. The table shows about 180,000 clones, with around 90% occurring only once. Germline V gives CDR1 MNHEY, CDR2 SVGEGT. The V gene lost 5 bases and the J gene lost 4 bases, with 20 bases spanning the gap. This CDR3 has 16 amino acids. This sequence joins TRBV6-2 or TRBV6-3 and TRBJ1-2; no reliable D call. The input for sequencing was peripheral blood, taken 28 days after the second AZD1222 dose. The source is an adult who received the AZD1222 COVID-19 vaccine. The CDR3: CASSIGIRRTAYGYTF. The CDR3 DNA sequence: TGTGCCAGCAGTATCGGGATTCGGCGGACTGCCTATGGCTACACCTTC.